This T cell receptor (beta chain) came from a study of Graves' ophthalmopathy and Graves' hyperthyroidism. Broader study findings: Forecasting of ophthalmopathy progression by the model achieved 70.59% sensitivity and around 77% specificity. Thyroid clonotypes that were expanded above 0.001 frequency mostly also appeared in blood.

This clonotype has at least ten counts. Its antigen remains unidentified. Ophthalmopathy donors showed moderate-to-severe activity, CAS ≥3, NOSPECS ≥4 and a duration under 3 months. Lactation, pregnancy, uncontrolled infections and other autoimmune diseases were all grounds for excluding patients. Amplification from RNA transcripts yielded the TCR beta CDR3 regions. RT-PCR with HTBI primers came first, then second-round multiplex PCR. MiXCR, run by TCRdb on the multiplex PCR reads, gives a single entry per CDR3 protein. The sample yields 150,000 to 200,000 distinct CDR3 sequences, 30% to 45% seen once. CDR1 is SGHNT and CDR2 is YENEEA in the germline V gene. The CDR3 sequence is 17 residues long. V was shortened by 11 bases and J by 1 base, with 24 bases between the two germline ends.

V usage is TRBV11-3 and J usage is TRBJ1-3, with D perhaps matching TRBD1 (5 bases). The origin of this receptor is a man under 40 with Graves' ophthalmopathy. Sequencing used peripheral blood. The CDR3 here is CAPGRGNSVWSGNTIYF. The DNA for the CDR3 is TGTGCCCCCGGACGGGGGAACTCGGTCTGGTCTGGAAACACCATATATTTT.